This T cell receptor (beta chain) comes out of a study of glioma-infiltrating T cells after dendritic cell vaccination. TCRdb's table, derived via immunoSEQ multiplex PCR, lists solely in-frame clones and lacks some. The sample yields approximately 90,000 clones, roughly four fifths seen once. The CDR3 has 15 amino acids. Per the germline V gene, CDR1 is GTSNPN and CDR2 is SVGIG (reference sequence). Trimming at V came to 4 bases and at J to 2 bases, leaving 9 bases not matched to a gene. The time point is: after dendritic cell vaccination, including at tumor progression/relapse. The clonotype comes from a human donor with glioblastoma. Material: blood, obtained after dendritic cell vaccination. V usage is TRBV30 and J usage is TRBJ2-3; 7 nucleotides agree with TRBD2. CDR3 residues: CAWTPLADYTDTQYF. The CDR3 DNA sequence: TGTGCCTGGACCCCCCTAGCGGACTACACAGATACGCAGTATTTT.